The rows below give T cell receptor beta chains drawn from one sample of a study of T-cell reconstitution after alpha-beta-depleted transplantation in children. One entry per CDR3 protein results from TCRdb running MiXCR on the PCR reads. The sample comprises 500,000 to 600,000 distinct CDR3 sequences, approximately 16% of which are singletons, and 2.5% to 4% rests with the top ten. Source: PBMCs from the stem cell graft donor, taken from the stem cell graft. The receptors stem from a human donor who donated a stem cell graft to a child with acute lymphoblastic leukemia. CDR3s include the opening cysteine and the closing phenylalanine or tryptophan.

j_gene | v_gene | CDR3aa
TRBJ2-5 | TRBV18 | CASSETSGRETQYF
TRBJ2-5 | TRBV20-1 | CSAKRGQETQYF
TRBJ2-5 | TRBV7-9 | CASSLVRGPETQYF
TRBJ2-3 | TRBV2 | CASREAGFKGDTQYF
TRBJ2-3 | TRBV25-1 | CASSPKGSGRGSDTQYF
TRBJ1-5 | TRBV7-8 | CASSYDNQPQHF
TRBJ1-6 | TRBV2 | CASKVTYNSPLHF
TRBJ2-7 | TRBV6-1 | CASRLLDGHEQYF
TRBJ2-1 | TRBV5-1 | CASSLREPSYNEQFF
TRBJ1-1 | TRBV19 | CATVRGGRNTEAFF
TRBJ2-2 | TRBV5-1 | CASSFRGGPGELFF
TRBJ2-2 | TRBV5-1 | CASGSGRNYPGELFF
TRBJ1-1 | TRBV30 | CAWSVGVNTEAFF
TRBJ2-1 | TRBV9 | CASSNGGTSGDNEQFF
TRBJ1-2 | TRBV20-1 | CSAQGRGGYTF
TRBJ2-3 | TRBV20-1 | CSAGAGGSPQDTQYF
TRBJ2-2 | TRBV7-9 | CASSTLGLFPLFF
TRBJ2-2 | TRBV7-3 | CASSPELAGARTGELFF
TRBJ2-5 | TRBV5-1 | CASSLGQPTITQYF
TRBJ2-5 | TRBV18 | CASSPGQGFQETQYF
TRBJ2-7 | TRBV7-6 | CASSLVSGRGEQYF
TRBJ2-7 | TRBV6-5 | CASSRYGTPYEQYF
TRBJ2-7 | TRBV19 | CASKVRTGGSYEQYF
TRBJ2-2 | TRBV5-5 | CASSFLFLYTGELFF
TRBJ2-5 | TRBV18 | CASSRSQGEETQYF
TRBJ2-7 | TRBV27 | CASSLSIGASGGYEQYF
TRBJ1-1 | TRBV7-9 | CATGGPRNTEAFF
TRBJ2-7 | TRBV29-1 | CSVLTSYEQYF
TRBJ1-1 | TRBV5-1 | CASSTGQGPTEAFF
TRBJ2-7 | TRBV7-8 | CASSLAQEGTREQYF
TRBJ1-4 | TRBV7-8 | CASSLMEWVAVLEKLFF
TRBJ1-1 | TRBV29-1 | CSVEDHLGGKENTEAFF
TRBJ2-1 | TRBV12-3/TRBV12-4 | CASIGDSAFHNEQFF
TRBJ1-1 | TRBV20-1 | CSATGNTEAFF
TRBJ2-5 | TRBV5-1 | CASSYTQETQYF
TRBJ1-4 | TRBV5-1 | CASKSGEATNEKLFF
TRBJ2-7 | TRBV12-3/TRBV12-4 | CASSPQMRLATKYEQYF
TRBJ2-7 | TRBV6-5 | CASSTTSGNSEQYF
TRBJ2-1 | TRBV5-1 | CASSLGHLYNEQFF
TRBJ1-1 | TRBV4-1 | CASSPRQANTEAFF
TRBJ2-6 | TRBV6-1 | CASSPGISGANVLTF
TRBJ2-1 | TRBV7-2 | CASSLPRGDEQFF
TRBJ2-1 | TRBV4-1 | CASSLSRAYNEQFF
TRBJ1-1 | TRBV24-1 | CATSDLRQGARMGTEAFF
TRBJ1-2 | TRBV29-1 | CSVSGTGKSYGYTF
TRBJ1-3 | TRBV6-5 | CASSSFTWGNTIYF
TRBJ2-7 | TRBV7-9 | CASSLRVGGTADEQYF
TRBJ2-3 | TRBV9 | CASSAGTSGYTDTQYF
TRBJ1-5 | TRBV29-1 | CSVDQRARNQPQHF
TRBJ2-5 | TRBV5-1 | CASSSRGTEETQYF
TRBJ2-4 | TRBV4-2 | CASSQGWADLAKNIQYF
TRBJ2-5 | TRBV24-1 | CATSPSGFPSQETQYF
TRBJ2-7 | TRBV20-1 | CSASLATYEQYF
TRBJ2-3 | TRBV12-3/TRBV12-4 | CASISKGVTDTQYF